This TCR beta chain was sequenced for a study of blood T cell repertoires in COVID-19. Overall study: Samples came from the United States, Italy and Spain, spanning acute and convalescent COVID-19.

The CDR3 runs 15 residues. V was trimmed by 0 bases and J by 0 bases, leaving 9 bases between them. CDR1 and CDR2 from the germline V gene are MNHEY and SVGAGI. As handled by the study authors: From reference gene primer amplification, estimates of nucleated cell counts were derived. Assay used: immunoSEQ multiplex PCR; TCRdb lists only in-frame clones, some missing. D and trimming were read from the DNA, whereas the V and J calls and clone size are those reported in that table. Among a few hundred thousand clones, over 75% were seen once, and the ten largest hold over 2%. The specimen sequenced was peripheral blood. This rearrangement joins TRBV6-5 to TRBJ2-7; possible D gene TRBD1, 6 bases. This receptor was obtained from a woman between 50 and 59 years old with acute or convalescent COVID-19. CDR3 loop: CASSYSWTVSYEQYF. CDR3 in DNA: TGTGCCAGCAGTTACTCCTGGACAGTCTCCTACGAGCAGTACTTC.